This TCR beta chain emerged from a study of regulatory T cells in long-lasting Graves disease. CDR3-region Arm-PCR and iRepertoire HTBI primers produced the TCR beta libraries. Each CDR3 protein gets one entry after TCRdb re-called the multiplex PCR reads with MiXCR. The sample shows around 250,000 distinct CDR3 sequences, 15% to 20% of them seen only once. J lost 6 bases, V lost 4 bases, and 4 bases had no gene match. Germline CDR1 reads MNHEY; CDR2 reads SMNVEV (reference sequence). The CDR3 covers 13 residues. This clonotype was counted at least ten times. Regarding time point: newly diagnosed GD, antithyroid drugs for less than 3 months. Construction of the TCR library relied on RNA isolated from PBMCs. In addition, the sample was reused for a study of T cells in Graves' hyperthyroidism and ophthalmopathy. As reported in that work: Stability of Graves' hyperthyroidism was defined as absent ophthalmopathy progression within 18 months.

This specimen consisted of peripheral blood mononuclear cells (PBMCs), obtained at new diagnosis, from a patient treated with antithyroid drugs. This sequence was found in a woman in her twenties or thirties with Graves disease. V usage is TRBV27 and J usage is TRBJ1-1; TRBD1 matches at 8 bases. Written as DNA, the CDR3 is TGTGCCAGCAGTTCGACAGGGGTTTCTGAAGCTTTCTTT. This translates into CASSSTGVSEAFF.